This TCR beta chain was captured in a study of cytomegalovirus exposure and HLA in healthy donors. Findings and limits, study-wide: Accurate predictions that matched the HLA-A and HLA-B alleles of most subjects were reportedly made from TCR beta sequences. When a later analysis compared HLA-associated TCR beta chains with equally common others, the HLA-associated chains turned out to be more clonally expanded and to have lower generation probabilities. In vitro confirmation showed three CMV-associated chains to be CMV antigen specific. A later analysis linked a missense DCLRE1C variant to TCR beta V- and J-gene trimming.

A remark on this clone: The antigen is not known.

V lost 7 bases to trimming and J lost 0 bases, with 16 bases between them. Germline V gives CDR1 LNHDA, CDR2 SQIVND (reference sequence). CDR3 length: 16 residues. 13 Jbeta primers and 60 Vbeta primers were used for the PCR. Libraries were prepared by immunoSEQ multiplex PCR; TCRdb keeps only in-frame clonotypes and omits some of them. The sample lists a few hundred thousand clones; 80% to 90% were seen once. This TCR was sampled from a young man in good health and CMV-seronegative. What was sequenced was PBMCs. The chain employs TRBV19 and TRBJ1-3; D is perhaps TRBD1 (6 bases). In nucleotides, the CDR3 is TGTGCCAGTAACCCGACAGGAGCCCTCTCTGGAAACACCATATATTTT. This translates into CASNPTGALSGNTIYF.